This TCR beta chain originates from a study of tissue T cells after allogeneic stem cell transplantation. Trimming pared 6 bases from V and 17 bases from J, leaving 14 bases between. The CDR3 length is 11 residues. Germline CDR1 is SNHLY and CDR2 is FYNNEI. The method was immunoSEQ multiplex PCR; TCRdb's version includes in-frame clones alone and lacks a portion of them. The sample has about 1,800 clones, roughly 65% seen once. Broader study findings: Alloreactivity or antigen specificity of tissue TCRs was not determined; some clones might be host cells.

With regard to this clone: Its antigen is undetermined.

This specimen was tissue from the stomach, taken at autopsy. This sequence was found in a female donor at least 60 years old with lung cancer. The chain has TRBV2 and TRBJ2-6; tentative D call: TRBD1 (5 bases). CDR3 bases: TGTGCCAGCAGCCGACAGACCCTCTTGACTTTC. Its protein is CASSRQTLLTF.